This T cell receptor (beta chain) was profiled in a study of post-analysis software for immune sequencing data. cDNA libraries of TCR beta carried unique molecular identifiers. TCRdb reanalysed the PCR reads using MiXCR and keeps one entry per CDR3 protein. The repertoire includes fewer than 550,000 distinct CDR3 sequences, around 36% of them detected once, and less than 6% sits in the top ten. This clonotype was counted only a few times. Its matching antigen is unknown. Overall study findings and caveats: TRBV5-6, TRBV5-1 and TRBV20-1 were among roughly 5 TRBV segments more frequent in patients than controls.

The CDR3 length is 14 residues. The germline V gene has CDR1 SGHVS and CDR2 FQNEAQ. The origin of this receptor is a girl aged 2 to 17 with multiple sclerosis. The J gene is TRBJ2-5, the V gene TRBV7-8; D is ambiguous. The closer fit of TRBJ2-7 to the DNA end suggests the J call may be wrong. Sample: blood. The CDR3 sequence: CASSLDGVPYEQYF. CDR3 bases: TGTGCCAGCAGCTTAGATGGGGTTCCGTACGAGCAGTACTTC.